One and the same sample provided the 18 T cell receptor beta chains below, sequenced in a study of sequential checkpoint blockade in melanoma. Clones were read by immunoSEQ multiplex PCR, and TCRdb kept only the in-frame ones, dropping some. The table has around 9,300 clones, roughly 28% seen once. Documented treatment: randomized to nivolumab then ipilimumab (arm A) or the reverse (arm B). The source material was tumor tissue (inferred from file names), sampled from a patient given nivolumab and ipilimumab in sequence. Source of these receptors: a human donor with melanoma.

This clone was recorded at least ten times. The J gene is TRBJ1-2, the V gene TRBV11-3; D ambiguous. This CDR3 region has 15 residues. CDR1 and CDR2 (germline): SGHNT, YENEEA. V lost 0 bases to trimming and J lost 5 bases, with 13 bases between them. CDR3 loop: CASSLEPGAGYGYTF. The CDR3 bases are TGTGCCAGCAGCTTAGAGCCGGGCGCTGGTTATGGCTACACCTTC.

The chain uses TRBV29-1 and TRBJ2-1, with D tentatively TRBD1 (6 bases). V gave up 3 bases and J gave up 5 bases, with 11 bases separating them. CDR1 and CDR2 (germline): SQVTM, ANQGSEA. The CDR3 contains 13 residues. CDR3 protein: CSVDRTANNEQFF. CDR3 in DNA: TGCAGCGTTGATAGGACAGCGAACAATGAGCAGTTCTTC.

This clone was detected only a few times. The chain uses TRBV6-8 and TRBJ1-1, with D maybe TRBD1 (5 bases). This CDR3 is 15 amino acids long. Per germline, CDR1 MNHGY and CDR2 SAAAGT. Trimming took off 7 bases at V and 4 bases at J, with 19 bases between the two ends. CDR3 nucleotide sequence: TGTGCCAGCATTAAAGGGTCGGGCAGGGCCACTGAAGCTTTCTTT. Protein: CASIKGSGRATEAFF.

This clone was counted a few times. The chain links TRBV6-8 to TRBJ2-7; 7 bases fit TRBD1. The germline V gene encodes CDR1 MNHGY and CDR2 SAAAGT. Trimming at V came to 5 bases and at J to 4 bases, leaving 5 bases not matched to a gene. This CDR3 region has 13 residues. CDR3 region: CASSQGQMYEQYV. As DNA, the CDR3 is TGTGCCAGCAGTCAGGGACAGATGTACGAGCAGTACGTC.

This clone was picked up a small number of times. The chain has TRBV28 and TRBJ1-2; D unclear. Deletions cut 7 bases from V and 5 bases from J, with 17 bases between. The CDR3 is 14 residues long. The germline V gene has CDR1 MDHEN and CDR2 SYDVKM. The CDR3 DNA sequence: TGTGCCAGCACCAATTACCCCGGAAGATATGGCTACACCTTC. It translates to CASTNYPGRYGYTF.

The chain couples TRBV6-8 to TRBJ1-2; D is perhaps TRBD1 (5 bases). CDR3 length: 20 residues. The V end was cut by 1 base, the J end by 5 bases, with 29 bases between. Germline V lookup: CDR1 MNHGY, CDR2 SAAAGT. The CDR3 DNA is TGTGCCAGCAGTTACTTTATCTGGGGCGGATTCCCCTCCTTCCGATATGGCTACACCTTC. Its protein product is CASSYFIWGGFPSFRYGYTF.

At least ten counts were recorded for this clone. CDR3 loop: CASSPRDTNNSPLHF. In DNA, the CDR3 is TGTGCCAGCAGCCCCAGGGACACTAATAATTCACCCCTCCACTTT. The chain is built from TRBV11-3 and TRBJ1-6; D may be TRBD1 (6 bases). Germline lookup yields CDR1 SGHNT and CDR2 YENEEA. The CDR3 contains 15 residues. V dropped 5 bases and J dropped 5 bases, with 13 bases sitting between them. Full variable domain (outside the CDR3, taken from reference TRBV11-3 and TRBJ1-6): EAGVVQSPRYKIIEKKQPVAFWCNPISGHNTLYWYLQNLGQGPELLIRYENEEAVDDSQLPKDRFSAERLKGVDSTLKIQPAELGDSAVYLCASSPRDTNNSPLHFGNGTRLTVT.

This chain uses TRBV10-2 with TRBJ1-2; no definite D call. Looked up from germline, CDR1 is WSHSY and CDR2 is SAAADI. Trimming stripped 4 bases from V and 0 bases from J, with 12 bases between. This CDR3 contains 15 residues. The CDR3 loop is CASSAGGLANYGYTF. The DNA of the CDR3 is TGCGCCAGCAGTGCTGGAGGTCTCGCTAACTATGGCTACACCTTC.

V and J are TRBV6-8 and TRBJ2-1; 10 nucleotides match TRBD2. This CDR3 is built from 16 residues. V shed 0 bases, J shed 7 bases, and the junction held 6 bases outside the gene matches. Per germline, CDR1 MNHGY and CDR2 SAAAGT. The CDR3 DNA follows: TGTGCCAGCAGTTACTCGATGCTAGCGGGGGTTAATGAGCAGTTCTTC. Amino acids: CASSYSMLAGVNEQFF.

This clone came up many times. The chain carries TRBV7-8 and TRBJ2-2, with D unclear. Germline V lookup: CDR1 SGHVS, CDR2 FQNEAQ. Between the trimmed V and J ends, which lost 0 bases and 6 bases, there was a span of 5 bases. The CDR3 extends over 13 amino acids. The DNA for the CDR3 is TGTGCCAGCAGCTTAGCCCGAGCCGGGGAGCTGTTTTTT. Amino acids: CASSLARAGELFF.

In the case of this clone: A junction end diverges from the germline sequence, so it may reflect a read error. The chain joins TRBV10-2 to TRBJ2-5, with D unclear. CDR3 length: 13 amino acids. Per the germline V gene, CDR1 is WSHSY and CDR2 is SAAADI. The CDR3, as DNA: TGCGCCAGCAGTGAGCTTGCCCAAGCGACCCAGTACTTC. Amino acids: CASSELAQATQYF.

The chain recombines TRBV28 with TRBJ1-2; no firm D call. This CDR3 has 13 residues. Germline V gene lookup returns CDR1 MDHEN and CDR2 SYDVKM. Trimming took off 9 bases at V and 3 bases at J, with 14 bases between the two ends. The CDR3 protein is CASRSGGDYGYTF. The DNA of the CDR3 is TGTGCCAGTCGGTCCGGTGGGGACTATGGCTACACCTTC.

The sample holds a few counts of this clone. This chain uses TRBV28 with TRBJ1-6; D perhaps matches TRBD1 (6 bases). Germline values: CDR1 MDHEN, CDR2 SYDVKM. This CDR3 is 16 amino acids long. V lost 5 bases and J 6 bases, leaving 17 bases between the germline ends. DNA of the CDR3: TGTGCCAGCAGTCCCCTCGGACAGTACTTTAATTCACCCCTCCACTTT. It codes for CASSPLGQYFNSPLHF.

As DNA, the CDR3 is TGTGCCAGTAGTGGGGAATGGGGACAGCCCCAGCATTTT. This sequence encodes CASSGEWGQPQHF. The chain recombines TRBV19 with TRBJ1-5; D gene unclear. Trimming removed 5 bases from V and 7 bases from J, with 12 bases in between. Germline V gene data show CDR1 as LNHDA and CDR2 as SQIVND (reference sequence). CDR3 length: 13 amino acids.

J is TRBJ2-3 and V is TRBV10-2; 8 bases are a match to TRBD2. This CDR3 contains 14 residues. V lost 6 bases, J lost 6 bases, and 8 bases stayed unmatched. Germline lookup yields CDR1 WSHSY and CDR2 SAAADI. CDR3 in amino acids: CASSRGGPTDTQYF. Here the CDR3 DNA reads TGCGCCAGCAGCCGCGGGGGGCCGACGGATACGCAGTATTTT.

The J gene is TRBJ1-5, the V gene TRBV18; TRBD1 matches 8 bases. This CDR3 is 14 amino acids long. Trimming cost V 4 bases and J 4 bases; bases outside gene matches: 3. Germline V CDR1 and CDR2: KGHSH, LQKENI. CDR3 nucleotides: TGTGCCAGCTCACAGGGACAGGTGAATCAGCCCCAGCATTTT. It encodes CASSQGQVNQPQHF.

There are a few counts of this clone. The V gene is TRBV6-8, the J gene TRBJ1-5, with D perhaps TRBD1 (5 bases). The germline CDR1 and CDR2 sequences are MNHGY and SAAAGT. Trimming left V 6 bases short and J 2 bases short, with 11 bases between. The CDR3 length is 14 residues. This CDR3 reads CASRRGSGNQPQHF. In nucleotides, the CDR3 is TGTGCCAGCAGGCGGGGCTCGGGCAATCAGCCCCAGCATTTT.

This clone was recorded a few times. This chain joins TRBV5-1 and TRBJ2-7; D may be TRBD1 or TRBD2 (5 bases each). The CDR3 length is 14 residues. Germline values: CDR1 SGHRS, CDR2 YFSETQ. Trimming cost V 0 bases and J 3 bases, with 10 bases left between them. CDR3 DNA sequence: TGCGCCAGCAGCTTGGGCCGGGACGGCTACGAGCAGTACTTC. Its protein product is CASSLGRDGYEQYF.